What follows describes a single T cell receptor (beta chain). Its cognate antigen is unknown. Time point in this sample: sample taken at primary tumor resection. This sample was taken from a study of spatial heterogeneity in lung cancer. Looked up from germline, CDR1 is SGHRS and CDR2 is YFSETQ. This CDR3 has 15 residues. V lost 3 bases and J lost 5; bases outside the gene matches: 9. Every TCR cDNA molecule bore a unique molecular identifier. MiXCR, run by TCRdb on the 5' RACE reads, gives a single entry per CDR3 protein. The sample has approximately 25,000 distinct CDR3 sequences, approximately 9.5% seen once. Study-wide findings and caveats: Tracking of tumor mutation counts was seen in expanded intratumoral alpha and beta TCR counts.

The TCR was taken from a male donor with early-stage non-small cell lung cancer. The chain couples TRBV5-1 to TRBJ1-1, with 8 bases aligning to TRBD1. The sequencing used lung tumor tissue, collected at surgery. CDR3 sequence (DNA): TGCGCCAGCAGCTCAGATCAGGGGGCAGGAACTGAAGCTTTCTTT. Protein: CASSSDQGAGTEAFF.